The 23 T cell receptor beta chains below come from one sample, sequenced in a study of control samples from healthy donors and cancer patients. Libraries were prepared by immunoSEQ multiplex PCR; TCRdb keeps only in-frame clonotypes and omits some of them. The table has about 190,000 clones, around 90% seen once; the top ten hold less than 2%. Sequenced sample: blood. The source is a man aged 30-40 years in good health.

The V call is TRBV7-2, the J call TRBJ2-7, with 9 bases that match TRBD2. Germline lookup yields CDR1 SGHTA and CDR2 FQGNSA. The CDR3 totals 15 residues. With V trimmed by 3 bases and J by 4 bases, 7 bases remained unmatched. CDR3 amino acids: CASSFGAGGGYEQYF. The DNA of the CDR3 is TGTGCCAGCAGCTTCGGAGCGGGGGGAGGATACGAGCAGTACTTC.

V is TRBV3-1 (or the pseudogene TRBV3-2) and J is TRBJ2-2; TRBD2 aligns across 16 bases. The germline gives CDR1 LGHDT, CDR2 YNNKEL (reference sequence). The CDR3 spans 18 residues. Losses at the gene ends were 5 bases for V and 4 bases for J; bases not matched to a gene: 7. CDR3 sequence (DNA): TGTGCCAGCAGCTCGGGACTAGCGGGGGGGCGTGGCACCGGGGAGCTGTTTTTT. This translates into CASSSGLAGGRGTGELFF.

The rearrangement joins TRBV6-1 to TRBJ2-3, with D perhaps matching TRBD2 (7 bases). Germline CDR1 is MNHNS and CDR2 is SASEGT. V was trimmed by 0 bases and J by 5 bases, leaving 15 bases between them. The CDR3 sequence is 16 residues long. The CDR3 reads CASSEAGGPFRDTQYF. DNA for the CDR3: TGTGCCAGCAGTGAAGCGGGGGGGCCCTTTAGAGATACGCAGTATTTT.

A single count supports this clone. The chain couples TRBV11-2 to TRBJ2-7, with D maybe TRBD1 (6 bases). The CDR3 spans 15 residues. Trimming removed 5 bases at V and 1 base at J, with 15 bases between. Germline loops: CDR1 SGHAT, CDR2 FQNNGV. This chain's CDR3 is CASSPPQGRSYEQYF. The CDR3 DNA reads TGTGCCAGCAGCCCCCCACAGGGAAGGTCCTACGAGCAGTACTTC. The full variable domain, rest sourced from reference TRBV11-2 and TRBJ2-7, is EAGVAQSPRYKIIEKRQSVAFWCNPISGHATLYWYQQILGQGPKLLIQFQNNGVVDDSQLPKDRFSAERLKGVDSTLKIQPAKLEDSAVYLCASSPPQGRSYEQYFGPGTRLTVT.

The chain joins TRBV12-3 or TRBV12-4 to TRBJ1-1; D uncertain. The V end lost 2 bases, the J end lost 10 bases, and 11 bases lay between the germline ends. This CDR3 spans 12 amino acids. The DNA of the CDR3 is TGTGCCAGCAGTTTAACTAATAGCGGAGCTTTCTTT. It specifies CASSLTNSGAFF.

V and J are TRBV10-2 and TRBJ2-1, with 9 bases aligning to TRBD1. CDR1 is WSHSY, CDR2 SAAADI, per germline. The CDR3 sequence is 13 residues long. J lost 2 bases, V lost 10 bases, and 3 bases had no gene match. Here the CDR3 reads CATWTGAYNEQFF. The DNA for the CDR3 is TGCGCCACCTGGACAGGGGCCTACAATGAGCAGTTCTTC.

This chain joins TRBV12-3 or TRBV12-4 and TRBJ2-5; the D is unclear. The V end was cut by 4 bases, the J end by 4 bases, with 4 bases between. The CDR3 sequence is 11 residues long. As DNA, the CDR3 is TGTGCCAGCAGTTCTTCAGAGACCCAGTACTTC. As protein: CASSSSETQYF.

V and J are TRBV19 and TRBJ2-3, with 8 bases matching TRBD2. Germline-derived CDR1 and CDR2 are LNHDA and SQIVND (reference sequence). V shed 5 bases and J 1 base; nucleotides not matched to a gene: 5. The CDR3 sequence is 15 residues long. CDR3 sequence: CASSREGIRTDTQYF. The CDR3 DNA follows: TGTGCCAGTAGTCGGGAGGGGATTCGCACAGATACGCAGTATTTT. The full variable domain, in which reference TRBV19 and TRBJ2-3 provide the parts outside the CDR3, is DGGITQSPKYLFRKEGQNVTLSCEQNLNHDAMYWYRQDPGQGLRLIYYSQIVNDFQKGDIAEGYSVSREKKESFPLTVTSAQKNPTAFYLCASSREGIRTDTQYFGPGTRLTVL.

This chain joins TRBV5-1 and TRBJ2-2; the match to TRBD2 covers 10 bases. Germline-derived CDR1 and CDR2 are SGHRS and YFSETQ. V gave up 4 bases and J gave up 2 bases; unmatched junction bases: 5. The length of the CDR3 is 16 residues. The CDR3 sequence: CASSPLAGANTGELFF. The CDR3, as DNA: TGCGCCAGCAGCCCCCTAGCGGGGGCCAACACCGGGGAGCTGTTTTTT.

The rearrangement uses TRBV2 and TRBJ2-2; TRBD2 agrees at 7 bases. Germline values: CDR1 SNHLY, CDR2 FYNNEI. The CDR3 extends over 17 amino acids. The junction had 12 bases not matched to a gene; V was cut back by 1 base and J by 7 bases. This CDR3 is CASSEGRLAGAIGELFF. CDR3 DNA sequence: TGTGCCAGCAGTGAAGGAAGACTAGCTGGGGCTATCGGGGAGCTGTTTTTT.

The chain links TRBV27 to TRBJ1-1; D possibly corresponds to TRBD1 (5 bases). Germline CDR1 is MNHEY and CDR2 is SMNVEV (reference sequence). The CDR3 spans 15 residues. The V and J ends lost 0 bases and 2 bases respectively, with 10 bases between them. CDR3 DNA sequence: TGTGCCAGCAGTTTATCCCCAGGGCTTAACACTGAAGCTTTCTTT. It encodes CASSLSPGLNTEAFF.

This clone appeared once. CDR3 residues: CASSTAGTGGNTQYF. As DNA, the CDR3 is TGTGCCAGCAGCACCGCCGGGACAGGGGGGAATACGCAGTATTTT. This chain uses TRBV7-2 with TRBJ2-3; 11 bases map to TRBD1. This CDR3 comprises 15 residues. J was trimmed by 7 bases and V by 5 bases; bases with no gene match: 8. Germline CDR1 is SGHTA and CDR2 is FQGNSA. The entire variable domain, with the rest obtained from reference TRBV7-2 and TRBJ2-3, is as follows: GAGVSQSPSNKVTEKGKDVELRCDPISGHTALYWYRQSLGQGLEFLIYFQGNSAPDKSGLPSDRFSAERTGGSVSTLTIQRTQQEDSAVYLCASSTAGTGGNTQYFGPGTRLTVL.

This clone has just one count. The chain employs TRBV13 and TRBJ1-2; D is possibly TRBD1 (6 bases). V was clipped by 4 bases and J by 7 bases, with 13 bases between them. The CDR3 spans 13 residues. The germline V gene encodes CDR1 PRHDT and CDR2 FYEKMQ (reference sequence). CDR3 bases: TGTGCCAGCAGCTCTCCCTGGGGGCCTGGCTACACCTTC. This translates into CASSSPWGPGYTF.

This sequence joins TRBV19 and TRBJ1-5; D is possibly TRBD1 (6 bases). This CDR3 spans 14 amino acids. The V and J ends lost 9 bases and 1 base respectively, with 13 bases between them. Germline CDR1 is LNHDA and CDR2 is SQIVND (reference sequence). The CDR3 spells CASTPGESNQPQHF. As DNA, the CDR3 is TGTGCCAGCACCCCAGGGGAGAGCAATCAGCCCCAGCATTTT.

About this clone: Germline and junction disagree at one end, which may indicate a read error. V is TRBV6-1 and J is TRBJ1-6; no reliable D call. This CDR3 spans 13 amino acids. The V gene's germline CDR1 is MNHNS and CDR2 SASEGT. Here the CDR3 reads CASREVRNSPLHF. The CDR3 nucleotides are TGTGCCAGCAGAGAAGTACGTAATTCACCCCTCCACTTT.

The chain has TRBV9 and TRBJ2-3; D is ambiguous. The germline V and J ends were trimmed by 2 bases and 8 bases, with 12 bases remaining between them. The germline V gene encodes CDR1 SGDLS and CDR2 YYNGEE. The CDR3 sequence is 13 residues long. The DNA of the CDR3 is TGTGCCAGCAGCGTCGATAAAGAGGCTACGCAGTATTTT. Amino acid sequence: CASSVDKEATQYF.

The genes are TRBV27 and TRBJ2-3; a possible D gene is TRBD1 (5 bases). Looked up from germline, CDR1 is MNHEY and CDR2 is SMNVEV (reference sequence). V was clipped by 0 bases and J by 2 bases, with 9 bases between them. The CDR3 has 15 amino acids. In nucleotides, the CDR3 is TGTGCCAGCAGTTTATCTTCAGGACACACAGATACGCAGTATTTT. Protein sequence: CASSLSSGHTDTQYF.

V and J are TRBV6-4 and TRBJ1-1; possibly TRBD1 for D (5 bases). V was pared by 6 bases and J by 0 bases, with 11 bases between. Germline V gene data show CDR1 as MRHNA and CDR2 as SNTAGT. The CDR3 runs 14 residues. Here the CDR3 reads CASRGTAVNTEAFF. For the CDR3, the DNA is TGTGCCAGCAGGGGGACTGCAGTGAACACTGAAGCTTTCTTT.

This clone has a handful of counts. The chain employs TRBV5-1 and TRBJ2-1; perhaps TRBD2 as D (7 bases). Trimming removed 1 base from V and 0 bases from J, with 14 bases in between. Germline V gene lookup returns CDR1 SGHRS and CDR2 YFSETQ. The CDR3 runs to 17 residues. CDR3 nucleotides: TGCGCCAGCAGCTTGTTTTATAGGGGGGGCTCCTACAATGAGCAGTTCTTC. Translation gives CASSLFYRGGSYNEQFF.

The chain carries TRBV13 and TRBJ2-7; D possibly corresponds to TRBD2 (5 bases). V lost 5 bases and J 1 base, leaving 21 bases between the germline ends. Germline V gene lookup returns CDR1 PRHDT and CDR2 FYEKMQ (reference sequence). CDR3 length equals 17 residues. CDR3: CASSHPGGPYRSYEQYF. CDR3 coding DNA: TGTGCCAGCAGCCACCCCGGAGGACCCTATAGGTCCTACGAGCAGTACTTC.

The V gene is TRBV14, the J gene TRBJ2-7; D is perhaps TRBD2 (6 bases). Trimming took 3 bases from V and 0 from J, leaving 15 bases between them. Looked up from germline, CDR1 is SGHDN and CDR2 is FVKESK. There are 16 residues in the CDR3. The CDR3 spells CASSHGTPVSSYEQYF. In DNA, the CDR3 is TGTGCCAGCAGCCACGGGACTCCCGTAAGCTCCTACGAGCAGTACTTC. Full variable domain (remainder filled in from reference TRBV14 and TRBJ2-7): EAGVTQFPSHSVIEKGQTVTLRCDPISGHDNLYWYRRVMGKEIKFLLHFVKESKQDESGMPNNRFLAERTGGTYSTLKVQPAELEDSGVYFCASSHGTPVSSYEQYFGPGTRLTVT.

This sequence joins TRBV3-1 (or the pseudogene TRBV3-2) and TRBJ2-3; D remains unclear. From germline, CDR1 is LGHDT and CDR2 YNNKEL (reference sequence). Trimming pared 0 bases from V and 0 bases from J, leaving 7 bases between. CDR3 size: 15 residues. The CDR3 sequence: CASSQEIGSTDTQYF. The CDR3 nucleotides are TGTGCCAGCAGCCAAGAAATTGGGAGCACAGATACGCAGTATTTT.

The V and J genes are TRBV5-1 and TRBJ2-3, with 8 bases fitting TRBD1. CDR3 length: 14 amino acids. V lost 6 bases and J lost 8; bases outside the gene matches: 11. Germline loops: CDR1 SGHRS, CDR2 YFSETQ. The DNA of the CDR3 is TGCGCCAGCACCCCGACAGGGGTCTCTTTTACGCAGTATTTT. Translation: CASTPTGVSFTQYF.